This passage covers 3 T cell receptor beta chains from one sample sequenced in a study of blood T cell repertoires in COVID-19. Clones were read by immunoSEQ multiplex PCR, and TCRdb kept only the in-frame ones, dropping some. The data hold a few hundred thousand clones, with 70% to 90% observed a single time. The sample taken for sequencing was peripheral blood. These receptors all stem from a woman between 45 and 65 years old who had recovered from COVID-19.

This clone was seen only once. The chain carries TRBV4-3 and TRBJ2-7, with 11 bases identical to TRBD1. Germline CDR1 reads LGHNA; CDR2 reads YSLEER. After removal of 0 bases from V and 4 bases from J, the junction contained 8 bases not matched to a gene. This CDR3 has 17 amino acids. The chain's CDR3 is CASSQDGQGASRYEQYF. The CDR3 region has the DNA TGCGCCAGCAGCCAAGACGGACAGGGGGCTTCTCGATACGAGCAGTACTTC.

J is TRBJ1-1 and V is TRBV27; D is possibly TRBD1 (6 bases). Germline V gene data show CDR1 as MNHEY and CDR2 as SMNVEV (reference sequence). The CDR3 spans 14 residues. Trimming removed 2 bases at V and 1 base at J, with 8 bases between. The CDR3 spells CASSLNRANTEAFF. For the CDR3, the DNA is TGTGCCAGCAGTTTAAACAGGGCGAACACTGAAGCTTTCTTT.

This chain connects TRBV6-5 to TRBJ2-7, with D perhaps TRBD2 (6 bases). V lost 4 bases and J 2 bases, leaving 15 bases between the germline ends. The length of the CDR3 is 15 residues. Germline assignment: CDR1 MNHEY and CDR2 SVGAGI. DNA for the CDR3: TGTGCCAGCAGTTCCATCCGGGACTCCCCCTACGAGCAGTACTTC. Its protein is CASSSIRDSPYEQYF.